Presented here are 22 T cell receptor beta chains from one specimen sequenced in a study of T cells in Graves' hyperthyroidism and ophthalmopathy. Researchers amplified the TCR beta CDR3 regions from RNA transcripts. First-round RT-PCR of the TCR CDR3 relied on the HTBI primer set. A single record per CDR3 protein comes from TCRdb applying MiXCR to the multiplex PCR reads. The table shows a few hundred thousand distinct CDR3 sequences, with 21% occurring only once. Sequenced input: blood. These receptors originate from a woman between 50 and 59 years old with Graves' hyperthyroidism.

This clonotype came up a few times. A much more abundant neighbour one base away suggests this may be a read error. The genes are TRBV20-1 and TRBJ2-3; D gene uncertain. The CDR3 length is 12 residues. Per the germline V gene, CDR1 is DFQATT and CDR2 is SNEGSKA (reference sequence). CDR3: CNAIIGSDTQYF. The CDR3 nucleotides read TGCAATGCTATCATCGGTTCAGATACGCAGTATTTT.

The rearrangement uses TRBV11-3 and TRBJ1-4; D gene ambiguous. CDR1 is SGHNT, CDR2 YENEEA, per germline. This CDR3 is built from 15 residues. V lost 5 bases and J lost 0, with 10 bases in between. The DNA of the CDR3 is TGTGCCAGCAGCCGCGGTGGCTCAACTAATGAAAAACTGTTTTTT. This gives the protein CASSRGGSTNEKLFF. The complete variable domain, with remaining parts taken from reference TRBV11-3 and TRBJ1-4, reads EAGVVQSPRYKIIEKKQPVAFWCNPISGHNTLYWYLQNLGQGPELLIRYENEEAVDDSQLPKDRFSAERLKGVDSTLKIQPAELGDSAVYLCASSRGGSTNEKLFFGSGTQLSVL.

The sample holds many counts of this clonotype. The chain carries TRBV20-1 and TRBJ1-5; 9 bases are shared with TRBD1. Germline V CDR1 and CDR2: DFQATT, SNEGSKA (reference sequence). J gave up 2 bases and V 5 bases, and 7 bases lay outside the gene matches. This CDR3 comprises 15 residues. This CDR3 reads CSAGDRDIGNQPQHF. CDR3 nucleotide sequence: TGCAGTGCTGGGGACAGGGATATTGGCAATCAGCCCCAGCATTTT.

CDR3 DNA sequence: TGTGCCAGCAGGGACAGGGCCGGGGGCAATCAGCCCCAGCATTTT. This codes for CASRDRAGGNQPQHF. The chain has TRBV6-1 and TRBJ1-5; 8 nucleotides line up with TRBD1. V shed 6 bases and J 2 bases; nucleotides not matched to a gene: 6. The length of the CDR3 is 15 residues. Germline lookup yields CDR1 MNHNS and CDR2 SASEGT.

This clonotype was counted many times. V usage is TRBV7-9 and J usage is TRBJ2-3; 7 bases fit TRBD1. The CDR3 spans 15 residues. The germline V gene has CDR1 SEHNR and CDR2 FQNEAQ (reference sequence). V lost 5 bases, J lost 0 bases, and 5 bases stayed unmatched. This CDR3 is CASSADRVSTDTQYF. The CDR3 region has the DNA TGTGCCAGCAGCGCCGACAGGGTTAGCACAGATACGCAGTATTTT.

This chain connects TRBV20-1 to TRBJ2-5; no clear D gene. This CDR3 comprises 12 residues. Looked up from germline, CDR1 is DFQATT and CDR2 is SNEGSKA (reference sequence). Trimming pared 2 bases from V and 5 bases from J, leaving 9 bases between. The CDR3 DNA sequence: TGCAGTGCTAGAAAGCGTTCCGAGACCCAGTACTTC. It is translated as CSARKRSETQYF.

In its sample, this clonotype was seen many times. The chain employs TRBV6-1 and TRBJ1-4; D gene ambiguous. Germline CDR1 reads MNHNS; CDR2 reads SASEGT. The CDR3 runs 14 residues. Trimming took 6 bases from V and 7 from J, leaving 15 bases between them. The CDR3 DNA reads TGTGCCAGCAGCCGCCGAGTCAGTGGTGAAAAACTGTTTTTT. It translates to CASSRRVSGEKLFF.

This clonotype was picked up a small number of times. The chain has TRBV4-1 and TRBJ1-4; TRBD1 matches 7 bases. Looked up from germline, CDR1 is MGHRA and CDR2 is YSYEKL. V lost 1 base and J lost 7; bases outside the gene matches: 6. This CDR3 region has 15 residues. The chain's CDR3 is CASSQARGPGEKLFF. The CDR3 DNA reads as TGCGCCAGCAGCCAAGCGAGGGGGCCGGGTGAAAAACTGTTTTTT.

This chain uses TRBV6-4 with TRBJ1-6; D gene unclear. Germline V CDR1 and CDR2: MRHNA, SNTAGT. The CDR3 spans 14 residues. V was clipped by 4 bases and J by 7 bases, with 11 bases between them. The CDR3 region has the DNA TGTGCCAGCAGTGCTACGGGAATGAATTCACCCCTCCACTTT. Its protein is CASSATGMNSPLHF.

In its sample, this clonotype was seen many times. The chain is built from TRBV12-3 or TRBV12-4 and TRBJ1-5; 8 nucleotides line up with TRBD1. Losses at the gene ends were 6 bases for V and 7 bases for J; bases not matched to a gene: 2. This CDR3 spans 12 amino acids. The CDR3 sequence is CASSHRGQPQHF. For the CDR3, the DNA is TGTGCCAGCAGCCACAGGGGGCAGCCCCAGCATTTT.

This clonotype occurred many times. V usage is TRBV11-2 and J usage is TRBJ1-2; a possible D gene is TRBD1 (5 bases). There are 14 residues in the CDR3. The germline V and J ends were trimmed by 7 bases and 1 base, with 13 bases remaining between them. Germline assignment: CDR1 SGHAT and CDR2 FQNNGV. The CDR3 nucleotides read TGTGCCAGCAACCCGGGGACCGGTAACTATGGCTACACCTTC. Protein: CASNPGTGNYGYTF.

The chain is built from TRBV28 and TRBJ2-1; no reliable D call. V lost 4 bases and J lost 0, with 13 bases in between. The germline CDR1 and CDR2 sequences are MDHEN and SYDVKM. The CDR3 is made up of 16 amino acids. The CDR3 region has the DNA TGTGCCAGCAGTTCCTACCACCCGAGCTCCTACAATGAGCAGTTCTTC. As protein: CASSSYHPSSYNEQFF.

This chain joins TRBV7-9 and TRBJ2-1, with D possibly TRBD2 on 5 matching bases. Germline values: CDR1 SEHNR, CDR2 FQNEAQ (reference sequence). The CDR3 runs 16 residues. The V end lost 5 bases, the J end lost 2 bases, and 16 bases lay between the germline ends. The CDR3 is CASSPPGVAAYNEQFF. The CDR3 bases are TGTGCCAGCAGCCCTCCCGGGGTAGCAGCCTACAATGAGCAGTTCTTC.

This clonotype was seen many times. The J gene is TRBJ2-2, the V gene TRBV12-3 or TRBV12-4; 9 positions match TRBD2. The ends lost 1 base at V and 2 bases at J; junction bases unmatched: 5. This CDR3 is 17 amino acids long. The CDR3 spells CASSLELAGTNTGELFF. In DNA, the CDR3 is TGTGCCAGCAGTTTAGAGCTAGCGGGAACCAACACCGGGGAGCTGTTTTTT.

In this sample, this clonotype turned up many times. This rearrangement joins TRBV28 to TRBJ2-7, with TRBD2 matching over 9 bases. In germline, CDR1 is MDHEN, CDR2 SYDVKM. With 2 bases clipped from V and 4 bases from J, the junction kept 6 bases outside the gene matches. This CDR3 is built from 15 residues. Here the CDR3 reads CASSLAAGGKYEQYF. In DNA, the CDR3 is TGTGCCAGCAGTTTAGCGGCGGGGGGGAAGTACGAGCAGTACTTC.

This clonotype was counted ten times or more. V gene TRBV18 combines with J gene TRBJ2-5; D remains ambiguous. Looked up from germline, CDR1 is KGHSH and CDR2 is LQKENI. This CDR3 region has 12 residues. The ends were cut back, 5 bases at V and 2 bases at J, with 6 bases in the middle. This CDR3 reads CASSAAQETQYF. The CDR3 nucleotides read TGTGCCAGCTCAGCAGCACAAGAGACCCAGTACTTC.

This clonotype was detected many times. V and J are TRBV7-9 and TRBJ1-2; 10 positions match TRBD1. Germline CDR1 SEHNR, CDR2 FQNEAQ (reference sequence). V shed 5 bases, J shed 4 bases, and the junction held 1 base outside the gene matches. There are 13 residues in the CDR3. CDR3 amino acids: CASSRQGAYGYTF. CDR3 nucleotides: TGTGCCAGCAGCAGACAGGGGGCCTATGGCTACACCTTC.

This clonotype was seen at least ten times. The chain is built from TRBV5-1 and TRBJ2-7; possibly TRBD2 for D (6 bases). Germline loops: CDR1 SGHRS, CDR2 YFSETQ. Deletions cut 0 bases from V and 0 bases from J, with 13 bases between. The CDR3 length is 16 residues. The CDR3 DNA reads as TGCGCCAGCAGCTTGGCCGGTAGCGGCAGCTCCTACGAGCAGTACTTC. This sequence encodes CASSLAGSGSSYEQYF.

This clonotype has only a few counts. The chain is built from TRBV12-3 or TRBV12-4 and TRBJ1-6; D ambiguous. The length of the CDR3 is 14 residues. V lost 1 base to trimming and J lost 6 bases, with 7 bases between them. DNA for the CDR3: TGTGCCAGCAGTTTAGGCAGTTTTAATTCACCCCTCCACTTT. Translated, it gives CASSLGSFNSPLHF.

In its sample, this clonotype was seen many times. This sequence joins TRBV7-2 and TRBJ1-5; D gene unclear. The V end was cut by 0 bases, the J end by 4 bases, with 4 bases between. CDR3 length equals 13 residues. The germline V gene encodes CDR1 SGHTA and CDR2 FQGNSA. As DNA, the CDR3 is TGTGCCAGCAGCTTAGCAGTAAATCAGCCCCAGCATTTT. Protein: CASSLAVNQPQHF.

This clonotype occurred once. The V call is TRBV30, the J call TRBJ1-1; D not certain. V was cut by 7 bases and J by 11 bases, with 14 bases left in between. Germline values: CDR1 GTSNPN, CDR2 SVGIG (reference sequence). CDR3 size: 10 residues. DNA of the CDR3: TGTGCCTCGGGAGGGAATCAGGCTTTCTTT. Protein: CASGGNQAFF.

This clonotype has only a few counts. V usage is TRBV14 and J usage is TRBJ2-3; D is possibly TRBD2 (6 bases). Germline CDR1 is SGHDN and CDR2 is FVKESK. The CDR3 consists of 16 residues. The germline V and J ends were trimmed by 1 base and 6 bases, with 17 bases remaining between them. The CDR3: CASSQGPAGLVDTQYF. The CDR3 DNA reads TGTGCCAGCAGCCAAGGACCAGCGGGCCTGGTGGATACGCAGTATTTT.